This T cell receptor (beta chain) was obtained from a study of blood T cell repertoires in COVID-19. At the level of the study: Italy, Spain and the United States were the sources of the convalescent and acute COVID-19 samples. The analysed material was cDNA or gDNA that came from T cells, B-cell-depleted T cells, or PBMCs.

This CDR3 is built from 15 residues. Germline lookup yields CDR1 LNHDA and CDR2 SQIVND (reference sequence). V was shortened by 5 bases and J by 2 bases, with 16 bases between the two germline ends. In the authors' workflow: It was from reference gene primer amplification that nucleated cell counts were estimated. Assay: immunoSEQ multiplex PCR; the TCRdb copy retains only in-frame clones and omits some. V, J and clone size derive from that table, while D and trimming were established from the DNA sequence. The table includes about 190,000 clones, approximately 90% detected once. This TCR was sampled from a man in his 70s with active or convalescent COVID-19. The chain combines TRBV19 with TRBJ2-7, with D hard to call. The source material was peripheral blood. This chain's CDR3 is CASSAAGDGTYEQYF. The DNA of the CDR3 is TGTGCCAGTAGTGCGGCCGGAGATGGTACCTACGAGCAGTACTTC.